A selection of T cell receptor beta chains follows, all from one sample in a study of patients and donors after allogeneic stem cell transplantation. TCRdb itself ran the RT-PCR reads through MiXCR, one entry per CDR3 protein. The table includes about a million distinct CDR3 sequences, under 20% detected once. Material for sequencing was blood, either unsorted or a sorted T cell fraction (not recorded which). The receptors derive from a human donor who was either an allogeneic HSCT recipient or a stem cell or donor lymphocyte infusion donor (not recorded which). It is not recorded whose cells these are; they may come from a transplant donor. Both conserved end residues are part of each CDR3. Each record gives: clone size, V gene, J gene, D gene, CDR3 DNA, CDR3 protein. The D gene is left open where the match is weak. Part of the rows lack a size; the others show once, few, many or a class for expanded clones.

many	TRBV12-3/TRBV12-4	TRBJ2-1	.	TGTGCCAGCAGTTTAACGGTTGGCGGGAATGAGCAGTTCTTC	CASSLTVGGNEQFF
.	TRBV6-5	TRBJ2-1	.	TGTGCCAGCAGTTACGCGGGCAGTTTCAATGAGCAGTTCTTC	CASSYAGSFNEQFF
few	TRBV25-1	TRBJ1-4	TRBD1	TGTGCCAGCAGTGAAGTGGGGACAGGCGTCGGAGGTGAAAAACTGTTTTTT	CASSEVGTGVGGEKLFF
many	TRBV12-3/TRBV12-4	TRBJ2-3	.	TGTGCCAGCAGTTTAAGACTACCGGGCGCAGATACGCAGTATTTT	CASSLRLPGADTQYF
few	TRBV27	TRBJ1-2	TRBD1	TGTGCCAGCAGTTTATCGTATGAGACAGGGGGCCGGTACTATGGCTACACCTTC	CASSLSYETGGRYYGYTF
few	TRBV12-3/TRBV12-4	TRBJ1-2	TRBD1	TGTGCCAGCAGAGGTACCGGGACAGAAAACTATGGCTACACCTTC	CASRGTGTENYGYTF
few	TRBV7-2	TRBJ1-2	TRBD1	TGTGCCAGCAGCTTAGGGTTTGACAGGGGAACCTATGGCTACACCTTC	CASSLGFDRGTYGYTF
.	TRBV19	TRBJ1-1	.	TGTGCCAGTAGTATCGGGTGGGGCACTGAAGCTTTCTTT	CASSIGWGTEAFF
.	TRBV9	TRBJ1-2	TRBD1	TGTGCCAGCAGCCCAGCCGGGACAGACTATGGCTACACCTTC	CASSPAGTDYGYTF
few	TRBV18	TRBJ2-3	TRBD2	TGTGCCAGCTCACCACAACTAGCGGACCTTTTGAGCACAGATACGCAGTATTTT	CASSPQLADLLSTDTQYF
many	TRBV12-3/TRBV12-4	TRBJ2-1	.	TGTGCCAGCAGTTTAGTCAGGGGCGTGCAAAACAATGAGCAGTTCTTC	CASSLVRGVQNNEQFF
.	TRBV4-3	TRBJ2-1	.	TGCGCCAGCAGCCAATTTACAGGGTTATCCTACAATGAGCAGTTCTTC	CASSQFTGLSYNEQFF
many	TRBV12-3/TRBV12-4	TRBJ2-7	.	TGTGCCAGCAGTTTAGACTACCTCCTCTACGAGCAGTACTTC	CASSLDYLLYEQYF
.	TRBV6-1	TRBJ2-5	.	TGTGCCAGCAGGGGAGCGGCAAAGCAAGAGACCCAGTACTTC	CASRGAAKQETQYF
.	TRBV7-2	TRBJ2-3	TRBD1	TGTGCCAGCAGCTTGGTCGTGGGCAGGGGGCCAGATACGCAGTATTTT	CASSLVVGRGPDTQYF
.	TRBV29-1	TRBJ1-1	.	TGCAGCGCCAACGCGGCCGGGGGTAAGCGGACTGAAGCTTTCTTT	CSANAAGGKRTEAFF
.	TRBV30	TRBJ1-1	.	TGTGCCTGGAGTAGGGGGGGGGTGAACACTGAAGCTTTCTTT	CAWSRGGVNTEAFF
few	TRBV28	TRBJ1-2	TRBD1	TGTGCCAGCAGTCGGACAGGGGAGCACCTAAACTATGGCTACACCTTC	CASSRTGEHLNYGYTF
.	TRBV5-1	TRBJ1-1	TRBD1	TGCGCCAGCAGCTTCCAACAGGGGCGGATGAACACTGAAGCTTTCTTT	CASSFQQGRMNTEAFF
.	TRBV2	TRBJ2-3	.	TGTGCCAGCAGAGTTACCCGGGGCACAGATACGCAGTATTTT	CASRVTRGTDTQYF
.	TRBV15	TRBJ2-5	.	TGTGCCACCAGCCCCTCTCGGGGGACCCAGTACTTC	CATSPSRGTQYF
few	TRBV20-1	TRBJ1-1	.	TGCAGTGCTAGAGATCGACTCAGGGTTTTAGACACTGAAGCTTTCTTT	CSARDRLRVLDTEAFF
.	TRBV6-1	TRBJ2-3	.	TGTGCCAGCATTCGGCGGGGAAGACCGACTAGCACAGATACGCAGTATTTT	CASIRRGRPTSTDTQYF
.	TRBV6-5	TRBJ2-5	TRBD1	TGTGCCAGCAGTTACTCGTCGTTCGGACAGGAAGAGACCCAGTACTTC	CASSYSSFGQEETQYF
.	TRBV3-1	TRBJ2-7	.	TGTGCCAGCAGCCAAGTATCGGCAACCTACGAGCAGTACTTC	CASSQVSATYEQYF
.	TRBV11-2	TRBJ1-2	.	TGTGCCAGCAGCTTAGGAAACCTCTACACCTTC	CASSLGNLYTF